The rows below give T cell receptor beta chains drawn from one sample of a study of cytomegalovirus exposure and HLA in healthy donors. Produced via immunoSEQ multiplex PCR; TCRdb's table is partial and in-frame only. Found here are some 130,000 clones, roughly 80% of them singletons; the top ten hold about 2.2%. Material: PBMCs. Receptor source: a man in his thirties or forties in good health and CMV-seronegative. CDR3s include the opening cysteine and the closing phenylalanine or tryptophan. Fields, in order: J gene, clone size, V gene, D gene, CDR3 protein, CDR3 DNA. A D gene is named only where the DNA matches it firmly. Size values are once, few and many counts, or a class for expanded clones, and some rows have none.

TRBJ2-1 NA TRBV7-8 TRBD2 CASSPRTSGSRMNEQFF TGTGCCAGCAGCCCCAGGACTAGCGGGAGCCGCATGAATGAGCAGTTCTTC
TRBJ2-1 NA TRBV28 NA CASSPNSEQFF TGTGCCAGCAGCCCTAACTCCGAGCAGTTCTTC
TRBJ2-7 NA TRBV5-1 NA CASSPLAGVSSYEQYF TGCGCCAGCAGCCCCCTTGCAGGGGTGTCCTCCTACGAGCAGTACTTC
TRBJ2-2 NA TRBV6-6 TRBD1 CASNLAGTGDTGELFF TGTGCCAGCAATCTCGCCGGGACAGGGGATACCGGGGAGCTGTTTTTT
TRBJ2-7 NA TRBV7-9 TRBD2 CASSGGWTSYSYEQYF TGTGCCAGCAGCGGAGGTTGGACTAGCTACTCCTACGAGCAGTACTTC
TRBJ2-7 NA TRBV10-3 TRBD2 CAISGTAGGHEQYF TGTGCCATCAGTGGAACAGCGGGAGGGCACGAGCAGTACTTC
TRBJ2-3 NA TRBV28 NA CASSLSVALTSTDTQYF TGTGCCAGCAGTTTAAGTGTGGCACTAACTAGCACAGATACGCAGTATTTT
TRBJ2-2 NA TRBV7-9 TRBD2 CASSFRTSGNYGELFF TGTGCCAGCAGCTTCCGGACTAGCGGGAACTATGGGGAGCTGTTTTTT
TRBJ2-3 once TRBV5-1 TRBD1 CASSFSRTGQDTQYF TGCGCCAGCAGCTTCTCCCGGACAGGACAAGATACGCAGTATTTT
TRBJ2-7 NA TRBV29-1 TRBD1 CSVRQGARTYYEQYF TGCAGCGTCCGACAGGGGGCTAGAACCTACTACGAGCAGTACTTC
TRBJ2-2 NA TRBV28 NA CASTSAGADTGELFF TGTGCCAGCACCTCGGCAGGGGCCGACACCGGGGAGCTGTTTTTT
TRBJ1-1 NA TRBV11-2 TRBD1 CASSMTTGGDPNTEAFF TGTGCCAGCAGCATGACCACAGGGGGCGACCCGAACACTGAAGCTTTCTTT
TRBJ2-2 NA TRBV28 NA CASTAVNTGELFF TGTGCCAGCACTGCGGTAAACACCGGGGAGCTGTTTTTT
TRBJ2-1 NA TRBV7-8 TRBD2 CASSRTSGRSYNEQFF TGTGCCAGCAGCCGAACTAGCGGGAGATCCTACAATGAGCAGTTCTTC
TRBJ2-7 NA TRBV14 TRBD1 CASSFRQGGEQYF TGTGCCAGCAGCTTTCGACAGGGGGGCGAGCAGTACTTC
TRBJ2-1 once TRBV18 TRBD1 CASSGGTGGLRQFF TGTGCCAGCTCAGGAGGGACAGGGGGCTTGAGGCAGTTCTTC
TRBJ1-2 once TRBV21-1 NA CASSKVAGLLNGYTF TGTGCCAGCAGCAAAGTAGCCGGCCTTTTAAATGGCTACACCTTC
TRBJ1-1 NA TRBV28 NA CASSWRGMNTEAFF TGTGCCAGCAGTTGGAGGGGAATGAACACTGAAGCTTTCTTT
TRBJ2-7 NA TRBV9 NA CASSVDGYGEQYF TGTGCCAGCAGCGTAGATGGTTACGGCGAGCAGTACTTC
TRBJ1-3 NA TRBV7-9 NA CASSLRGAGNTIYF TGTGCCAGCAGCTTAAGAGGAGCTGGAAACACCATATATTTT
TRBJ1-1 NA TRBV5-5 NA CASSVRGEGAFF TGTGCCAGCAGCGTACGGGGAGAGGGAGCTTTCTTT
TRBJ1-1 few TRBV18 TRBD1 CASSPRGLAEAFF TGTGCCAGCTCCCCCAGGGGGCTCGCTGAAGCTTTCTTT
TRBJ2-5 NA TRBV2 NA CASSRDSRYQETQYF TGTGCCAGCAGTCGGGACTCCCGGTACCAAGAGACCCAGTACTTC
TRBJ1-1 NA TRBV28 NA CASSLPTGTGGTEAFF TGTGCCAGCAGTTTACCGACGGGGACCGGGGGCACTGAAGCTTTCTTT
TRBJ2-2 NA TRBV27 NA CASSLWQGGPNTGELFF TGTGCCAGCAGTTTATGGCAGGGGGGCCCGAACACCGGGGAGCTGTTTTTT
TRBJ2-7 few TRBV14 NA CASSQDWWAGSYEQYF TGTGCCAGCAGCCAAGACTGGTGGGCAGGCTCCTACGAGCAGTACTTC
TRBJ2-5 NA TRBV9 NA CASSPGLRETQYF TGTGCCAGCAGCCCCGGACTGAGGGAGACCCAGTACTTC
TRBJ2-7 NA TRBV5-1 NA CASSLEVPAFAGGHEQYF TGCGCCAGCAGCTTGGAAGTCCCCGCATTTGCGGGTGGCCACGAGCAGTACTTC
TRBJ2-1 few TRBV19 NA CASSIDRSGSYNEQFF TGTGCCAGTAGTATTGACCGTTCAGGGTCGTACAATGAGCAGTTCTTC
TRBJ2-2 NA TRBV29-1 NA CSIKQGTYTGELFF TGCAGCATAAAGCAGGGGACCTACACCGGGGAGCTGTTTTTT
TRBJ1-2 NA TRBV18 TRBD1 CASSRLSPGGNYGYTF TGTGCCAGCTCACGCCTCTCTCCAGGGGGCAACTATGGCTACACCTTC
TRBJ2-1 NA TRBV29-1 NA CSVEVARYNNEQFF TGCAGCGTTGAGGTGGCCAGATATAACAATGAGCAGTTCTTC
TRBJ2-7 NA TRBV9 NA CASSVGAGSYEQYF TGTGCCAGCAGCGTAGGGGCAGGCTCCTACGAGCAGTACTTC